Listed below are T cell receptor beta chains from one sample, sequenced in a study of T cell repertoires in cytomegalovirus infection. TCRdb independently ran MiXCR on the reads; one entry per CDR3 protein. There are tens of thousands of distinct CDR3 sequences in the sample; about 4% occur only once, and 4.6% lies in the top ten. The sample consisted of PBMCs. The receptors here all came from a human donor in good health (CMV status not recorded). Some clones in this sample may be carry-over from other donors' samples. Both conserved end residues are part of each CDR3. A D gene is named only where the DNA matches it firmly. Clone sizes are shown as how often the clone was seen (once, few, many) or a class if it is expanded.

cdr3_aa: CASRWRTEAFF
cdr3_nt: TGTGCCAGTAGGTGGAGGACTGAAGCTTTCTTT
v_call: TRBV19
d_call: NA
clone_size: many
j_call: TRBJ1-1

cdr3_aa: CASSSPAGVQETQYF
cdr3_nt: TGTGCCAGCAGCTCCCCTGCCGGGGTCCAAGAGACCCAGTACTTC
v_call: TRBV7-2
d_call: NA
clone_size: many
j_call: TRBJ2-5

cdr3_aa: CASSPGQTEAFF
cdr3_nt: TGTGCCAGCAGTCCTGGACAGACTGAAGCTTTCTTT
v_call: TRBV6-6
d_call: NA
clone_size: many
j_call: TRBJ1-1

cdr3_aa: CAWREGLGSGELFF
cdr3_nt: TGTGCCTGGAGAGAGGGGTTGGGTTCCGGGGAGCTGTTTTTT
v_call: TRBV30
d_call: NA
clone_size: many
j_call: TRBJ2-2

cdr3_aa: CASSSGRFYGYTF
cdr3_nt: TGTGCCAGCAGCTCGGGACGGTTTTATGGCTACACCTTC
v_call: TRBV7-2
d_call: NA
clone_size: many
j_call: TRBJ1-2

cdr3_aa: CSAAGINTIYF
cdr3_nt: TGCAGTGCGGCCGGAATAAACACCATATATTTT
v_call: TRBV20-1
d_call: NA
clone_size: many
j_call: TRBJ1-3

cdr3_aa: CASSFQGPFYNEQFF
cdr3_nt: TGTGCCAGCAGTTTTCAGGGCCCTTTTTACAATGAGCAGTTCTTC
v_call: TRBV27
d_call: NA
clone_size: many
j_call: TRBJ2-1

cdr3_aa: CASSLRQGPPDYEQYF
cdr3_nt: TGTGCCAGCAGCTTGCGCCAGGGTCCCCCGGACTACGAGCAGTACTTC
v_call: TRBV7-9
d_call: NA
clone_size: many
j_call: TRBJ2-7

cdr3_aa: CASSTGTHSNF
cdr3_nt: TGTGCCAGCAGTACCGGGACACACTCAAACTTC
v_call: TRBV28
d_call: NA
clone_size: many
j_call: TRBJ2-7

cdr3_aa: CATSDFTGEQYF
cdr3_nt: TGTGCCACCAGTGATTTTACTGGCGAGCAGTACTTC
v_call: TRBV24-1
d_call: NA
clone_size: many
j_call: TRBJ2-7

cdr3_aa: CASSPGTGANVLTF
cdr3_nt: TGTGCCAGCTCACCAGGGACTGGGGCCAACGTCCTGACTTTC
v_call: TRBV18
d_call: NA
clone_size: many
j_call: TRBJ2-6

cdr3_aa: CASSYSGTGGYEQYF
cdr3_nt: TGTGCCAGCAGTTACTCCGGGACAGGGGGCTACGAGCAGTACTTC
v_call: TRBV6-2/TRBV6-3
d_call: TRBD1
clone_size: many
j_call: TRBJ2-7

cdr3_aa: CATTVPAGEQYF
cdr3_nt: TGTGCCACTACCGTTCCGGCGGGAGAGCAGTACTTC
v_call: TRBV2
d_call: NA
clone_size: many
j_call: TRBJ2-7

cdr3_aa: CASKEGMNTEAFF
cdr3_nt: TGCGCCAGCAAGGAGGGTATGAACACTGAAGCTTTCTTT
v_call: TRBV4-1
d_call: NA
clone_size: many
j_call: TRBJ1-1

cdr3_aa: CASRQTFTDTQYF
cdr3_nt: TGTGCCAGCAGACAGACCTTCACAGATACGCAGTATTTT
v_call: TRBV2
d_call: NA
clone_size: many
j_call: TRBJ2-3

cdr3_aa: CASSPVGGGTDTQYF
cdr3_nt: TGTGCCAGCAGCCCAGTGGGGGGGGGCACAGATACGCAGTATTTT
v_call: TRBV7-2
d_call: TRBD2
clone_size: many
j_call: TRBJ2-3

cdr3_aa: CASSLQGSYGYTF
cdr3_nt: TGTGCCAGCAGCTTACAGGGGAGCTATGGCTACACCTTC
v_call: TRBV5-4
d_call: TRBD1
clone_size: many
j_call: TRBJ1-2

cdr3_aa: CAISEPWSTDTQYF
cdr3_nt: TGTGCCATCAGTGAACCCTGGTCCACAGATACGCAGTATTTT
v_call: TRBV10-3
d_call: NA
clone_size: many
j_call: TRBJ2-3

cdr3_aa: CASRGQPNTEAFF
cdr3_nt: TGTGCCAGCAGAGGACAGCCGAACACTGAAGCTTTCTTT
v_call: TRBV2
d_call: NA
clone_size: many
j_call: TRBJ1-1

cdr3_aa: CASSLARFTDGQYNSPLHF
cdr3_nt: TGTGCCAGCAGCTTAGCCCGCTTCACGGACGGGCAGTATAATTCACCCCTCCACTTT
v_call: TRBV7-9
d_call: NA
clone_size: many
j_call: TRBJ1-6

cdr3_aa: CASSFQGGDETQYF
cdr3_nt: TGTGCCAGCAGCTTCCAGGGGGGTGATGAGACCCAGTACTTC
v_call: TRBV7-2
d_call: NA
clone_size: many
j_call: TRBJ2-5

cdr3_aa: CSALGHQYEQYF
cdr3_nt: TGCAGTGCTCTGGGACACCAGTACGAGCAGTACTTC
v_call: TRBV20-1
d_call: NA
clone_size: many
j_call: TRBJ2-7

cdr3_aa: CAIRGQGRGAEAFF
cdr3_nt: TGTGCCATCAGGGGACAGGGGAGAGGGGCTGAAGCTTTCTTT
v_call: TRBV10-3
d_call: TRBD1
clone_size: many
j_call: TRBJ1-1

cdr3_aa: CASSWQIPQPQHF
cdr3_nt: TGTGCCAGCAGCTGGCAGATCCCTCAGCCCCAGCATTTT
v_call: TRBV7-2
d_call: NA
clone_size: many
j_call: TRBJ1-5

cdr3_aa: CASSHPGTLIYEQYF
cdr3_nt: TGTGCCAGCAGCCACCCTGGGACTTTAATCTACGAGCAGTACTTC
v_call: TRBV7-2
d_call: NA
clone_size: many
j_call: TRBJ2-7

cdr3_aa: CASSKYLQETQYF
cdr3_nt: TGTGCCAGCAGCAAGTACCTCCAAGAGACCCAGTACTTC
v_call: TRBV7-2
d_call: NA
clone_size: many
j_call: TRBJ2-5

cdr3_aa: CASSLNSVGGEQFF
cdr3_nt: TGTGCCAGCAGCTTAAATTCCGTAGGTGGTGAGCAGTTCTTC
v_call: TRBV7-9
d_call: NA
clone_size: many
j_call: TRBJ2-1

cdr3_aa: CASSPTGGANEKLFF
cdr3_nt: TGTGCCAGCAGCCCAACGGGGGGTGCTAATGAAAAACTGTTTTTT
v_call: TRBV7-2
d_call: NA
clone_size: many
j_call: TRBJ1-4

cdr3_aa: CATSETGRYNEQFF
cdr3_nt: TGTGCCACCAGTGAGACGGGCAGATACAATGAGCAGTTCTTC
v_call: TRBV24-1
d_call: NA
clone_size: many
j_call: TRBJ2-1

cdr3_aa: CASSEVGYEQYF
cdr3_nt: TGTGCCAGCAGTGAAGTAGGGTACGAGCAGTACTTC
v_call: TRBV6-1
d_call: NA
clone_size: many
j_call: TRBJ2-7

cdr3_aa: CASSKAGTGTEPQHF
cdr3_nt: TGTGCCAGTAGTAAAGCCGGGACAGGGACCGAACCCCAGCATTTT
v_call: TRBV19
d_call: TRBD1
clone_size: many
j_call: TRBJ1-5

cdr3_aa: CASRSTAKNRETQYF
cdr3_nt: TGTGCCAGTCGATCGACGGCCAAAAACCGAGAGACCCAGTACTTC
v_call: TRBV19
d_call: NA
clone_size: many
j_call: TRBJ2-5

cdr3_aa: CASLSLFDPEAFF
cdr3_nt: TGTGCCAGCCTCTCCCTATTCGACCCTGAAGCTTTCTTT
v_call: TRBV12-3/TRBV12-4
d_call: NA
clone_size: many
j_call: TRBJ1-1

cdr3_aa: CASSVTQDSGNTIYF
cdr3_nt: TGTGCCAGCAGCGTTACCCAGGATTCTGGAAACACCATATATTTT
v_call: TRBV7-2
d_call: NA
clone_size: many
j_call: TRBJ1-3

cdr3_aa: CASSSWTSGDTDTQYF
cdr3_nt: TGTGCCAGCAGCTCCTGGACTAGCGGGGATACAGATACGCAGTATTTT
v_call: TRBV7-8
d_call: TRBD2
clone_size: many
j_call: TRBJ2-3

cdr3_aa: CASTPRDGPNQPQHF
cdr3_nt: TGTGCCAGCACCCCCCGGGACGGACCCAATCAGCCCCAGCATTTT
v_call: TRBV12-3/TRBV12-4
d_call: NA
clone_size: many
j_call: TRBJ1-5

cdr3_aa: CASSQDGRVETQYF
cdr3_nt: TGTGCCAGCAGCCAAGATGGGAGGGTCGAGACCCAGTACTTC
v_call: TRBV4-2
d_call: TRBD2
clone_size: many
j_call: TRBJ2-5